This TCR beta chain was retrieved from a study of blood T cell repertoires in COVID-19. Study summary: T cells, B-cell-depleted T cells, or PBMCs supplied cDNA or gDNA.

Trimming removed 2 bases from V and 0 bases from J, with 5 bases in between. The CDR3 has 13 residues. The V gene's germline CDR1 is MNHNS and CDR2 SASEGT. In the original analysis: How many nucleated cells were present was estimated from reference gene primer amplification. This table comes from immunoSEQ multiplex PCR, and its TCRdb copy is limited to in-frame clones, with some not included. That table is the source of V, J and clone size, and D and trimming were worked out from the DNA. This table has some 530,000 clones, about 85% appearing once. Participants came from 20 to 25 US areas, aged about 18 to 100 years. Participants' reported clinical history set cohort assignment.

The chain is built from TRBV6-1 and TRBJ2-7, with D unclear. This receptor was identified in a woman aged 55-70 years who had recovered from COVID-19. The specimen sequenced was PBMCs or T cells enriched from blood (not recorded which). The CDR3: CASSENTSYEQYV. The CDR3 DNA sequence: TGTGCCAGCAGTGAAAACACCTCCTACGAGCAGTACGTC.